A selection of T cell receptor beta chains follows, all from one sample in a study of T cell responses to AZD1222 COVID-19 vaccine. The data were produced by immunoSEQ multiplex PCR, yet TCRdb's version contains in-frame clones alone and is incomplete. The profile covers about 120,000 clones, with roughly 90% appearing a single time and more than 3% taken by the ten largest. This specimen consisted of peripheral blood, obtained on day 0 of AZD1222 vaccination. Receptors originate from an adult in good health. CDR3s leave out the opening cysteine and the closing phenylalanine or tryptophan. Each record gives: clone size, CDR3 length, V gene, CDR3 protein. Size is stated for part of the rows, as once, few or many counts, or as a class when the clone is expanded.

>NA|13|TRBV7-9
ATSLPRPSQETQY
>NA|14|TRBV5-8
ASSSLTSGGYNEQF
>NA|14|TRBV5-1
ASSRDRPNSNYGYT
>NA|13|TRBV18
ASSPPFGSNQPQH
>NA|11|TRBV6-2/TRBV6-3
ASSRPGLYGYT
>NA|10|TRBV18
ASSPSIEKLF
>NA|13|TRBV12-5
ASGQGYGQRETQY
>NA|13|TRBV7-9
ASSRQTGMDSPLH
>NA|13|TRBV19
ASSGWTENTGELF
>NA|14|TRBV15
ATSRAIMTGGTEAF
>once|13|TRBV6-5
ATFRTGGGNSPLH
>NA|11|TRBV12-3/TRBV12-4
ASEGPGDYGYT
>NA|14|TRBV7-8
ASSLWDRGGTYGYT
>NA|12|TRBV4-3
ASSQELRTDTQY
>NA|13|TRBV7-7
ASSLSPGSADTQY
>once|19|TRBV5-1
ASSWGRGQRWVGGMNTEAF
>NA|13|TRBV11-3
ASSSRGAAWNEQF
>once|13|TRBV5-8
ASSLQGAGADTQY
>NA|13|TRBV5-4
ASSLDRGGAREQY
>NA|11|TRBV5-1
ASSPGGNYGYT
>once|11|TRBV10-3
AILGVGTDTQY
>NA|11|TRBV5-1
ASSTNRGEKLF